The rows below give T cell receptor beta chains drawn from one sample of a study of cytomegalovirus exposure and HLA in healthy donors. The method was immunoSEQ multiplex PCR; TCRdb's version includes in-frame clones alone and lacks a portion of them. The data show roughly 150,000 clones, roughly 88% seen once. Material for sequencing was PBMCs. These receptors originate from a boy aged 2 to 10 in good health and CMV-seronegative. The CDR3 runs from the conserved cysteine through the conserved F or W. Each record gives: clone size, J gene, D gene, CDR3 length, V gene, CDR3 protein, CDR3 DNA. D genes are given only for firm matches. Only part of the rows carry a size: once, few, many, or a class if the clone is expanded.

few TRBJ1-1 NA 14 TRBV5-1 CASSLAGSNTEAFF TGCGCCAGCAGCTTGGCCGGGTCGAACACTGAAGCTTTCTTT
NA TRBJ1-4 NA 14 TRBV6-5 CASSYSRGEEKLFF TGTGCCAGCAGTTACAGCCGGGGGGAGGAAAAACTGTTTTTT
few TRBJ1-2 NA 15 TRBV7-2 CASSSPGRLDYGYTF TGTGCCAGCAGTTCCCCAGGGAGGTTGGACTATGGCTACACCTTC
NA TRBJ1-2 NA 15 TRBV27 CASSLSVGANYGYTF TGTGCCAGCAGTTTATCCGTGGGAGCTAACTATGGCTACACCTTC
NA TRBJ2-5 NA 14 TRBV5-1 CASNMGLHQETQYF TGCGCCAGCAACATGGGCCTCCACCAAGAGACCCAGTACTTC
NA TRBJ2-2 TRBD2 16 TRBV4-2 CASSQPSGSGTGELFF TGTGCCAGCAGCCAACCTAGCGGGAGTGGAACCGGGGAGCTGTTTTTT
NA TRBJ2-2 TRBD2 16 TRBV19 CASSYRTSGTPGELFF TGTGCCAGTAGTTACAGGACTAGCGGGACCCCCGGGGAGCTGTTTTTT
few TRBJ2-7 NA 13 TRBV2 CASTLGEEREQYF TGTGCCAGCACCCTCGGGGAGGAACGCGAGCAGTACTTC
few TRBJ1-5 NA 13 TRBV9 CASSVEGEGPQHF TGTGCCAGCAGCGTAGAGGGGGAGGGGCCCCAGCATTTT
NA TRBJ1-2 NA 13 TRBV19 CASLGVKNYGYTF TGTGCCAGTTTGGGCGTTAAGAACTATGGCTACACCTTC
once TRBJ2-2 TRBD1 17 TRBV27 CASSPVSTGGHTGELFF TGTGCCAGCAGTCCGGTATCCACAGGGGGCCACACCGGGGAGCTGTTTTTT
NA TRBJ1-2 TRBD1 15 TRBV9 CASSERDRGNYGYTF TGTGCCAGCAGCGAAAGGGACAGGGGGAACTATGGCTACACCTTC
NA TRBJ1-1 NA 13 TRBV9 CASSFQDRSEAFF TGTGCCAGCAGCTTCCAGGACAGAAGTGAAGCTTTCTTT
NA TRBJ1-6 NA 17 TRBV30 CAWTRGGALSGNSPLHF TGTGCCTGGACCAGAGGGGGAGCCCTGAGCGGTAATTCACCCCTCCACTTT
few TRBJ2-5 NA 13 TRBV19 CASSPQLIETQYF TGTGCCAGTAGTCCCCAACTAATCGAGACCCAGTACTTC
NA TRBJ2-5 TRBD2 17 TRBV4-3 CASSQMTSGEYQETQYF TGCGCCAGCAGCCAGATGACTAGCGGGGAGTACCAAGAGACCCAGTACTTC
NA TRBJ1-2 NA 12 TRBV10-3 CASSDSQHGYTF TGTGCCAGCTCGGACAGTCAGCATGGCTACACCTTC
NA TRBJ2-7 TRBD2 18 TRBV7-7 CASSLARPGTSASYEQYF TGTGCTAGCAGCCTAGCGAGACCCGGGACTAGCGCCTCCTACGAGCAGTACTTC
few TRBJ1-1 TRBD1 17 TRBV2 CASSGPGTVEGNTEAFF TGTGCCAGCAGTGGTCCCGGGACAGTCGAGGGGAACACTGAAGCTTTCTTT
NA TRBJ2-5 NA 15 TRBV27 CASSLLGGGQETQYF TGTGCCAGCAGTTTGCTTGGGGGAGGCCAAGAGACCCAGTACTTC
NA TRBJ2-3 TRBD1 16 TRBV9 CASSLGGTGDTDTQYF TGTGCCAGCAGCTTAGGGGGGACAGGAGACACAGATACGCAGTATTTT
NA TRBJ2-5 NA 16 TRBV23-1 CASSQSAQVPVETQYF TGCGCCAGCAGTCAATCCGCCCAAGTCCCGGTGGAGACCCAGTACTTC
NA TRBJ1-2 TRBD1 17 TRBV11-2 CASSSVPRTGGFYGYTF TGTGCCAGCAGCTCGGTACCGCGGACAGGGGGCTTCTATGGCTACACCTTC
NA TRBJ1-3 NA 13 TRBV6-6 CASQSGAGNTIYF TGTGCCAGCCAATCGGGGGCTGGAAACACCATATATTTT
NA TRBJ1-3 TRBD1 13 TRBV2 CASLQGYGNTIYF TGTGCCAGCCTACAGGGGTACGGAAACACCATATATTTT